The T cell receptor (beta chain) under discussion was sequenced for a study of a mutant IDH1 vaccine in newly diagnosed glioma. Study in general: Most had both radiotherapy and temozolomide beforehand; others had only one.

The method was immunoSEQ multiplex PCR; TCRdb's version includes in-frame clones alone and lacks a portion of them. The data hold 41,000 or so clones, with about four fifths observed a single time. Time point indicated: week 23, last vaccination. Doses consisted of 300 ug of mutant IDH1 20-mer peptide each, paired with topical imiquimod. Germline V gene data show CDR1 as SQVTM and CDR2 as ANQGSEA. V lost 2 bases to trimming and J lost 4 bases, with 12 bases between them. The CDR3 has 13 amino acids. Worth noting for this clone: No antigen is known for it.

Study findings and constraints: Vaccine-induced immune responses occurred in 80% to 95% of patients.

The specimen comprised PBMCs, sampled from a glioma patient whose treatment included an IDH1 peptide vaccine. The receptor's source is a woman in her thirties or forties with glioma. Some clones in this sample may be carry-over from other donors' samples. The rearrangement uses TRBV29-1 and TRBJ2-7; TRBD1 or TRBD2 may be the D gene (6 bases each). This CDR3 is CSVELRGVYEQYF. The CDR3 DNA follows: TGCAGCGTTGAACTTAGGGGGGTTTACGAGCAGTACTTC.